This note documents a single T cell receptor (beta chain) sequence. This specimen belongs to a study of shared clonotypes between healthy human individuals. With 5 bases removed from V and 0 bases from J, the gap between germline ends came to 11 bases. The germline gives CDR1 SEHNR, CDR2 FQNEAQ (reference sequence). The CDR3 has 15 amino acids. In the naive CD8 group, cells lacked CD45RO and were positively selected for CCR7, so terminally differentiated effector memory CD45RA+ cells were left out. The protocol was immunoSEQ multiplex PCR, while the TCRdb copy is restricted to in-frame clones and leaves out a portion. The table has millions of clones, roughly 95% seen once; the top ten hold 1% to 1.3%.

This sequence was found in a young man in good health. Material: naive CD8+ T cells sorted from blood. This chain connects TRBV7-9 to TRBJ2-4; D is uncertain. CDR3 nucleotides: TGTGCCAGCAGCGGCATAGAACAAGCCAAAAACATTCAGTACTTC. Translating gives CASSGIEQAKNIQYF. The full variable domain, completed using reference TRBV7-9 and TRBJ2-4, is DTGVSQNPRHKITKRGQNVTFRCDPISEHNRLYWYRQTLGQGPEFLTYFQNEAQLEKSRLLSDRFSAERPKGSFSTLEIQRTEQGDSAMYLCASSGIEQAKNIQYFGAGTRLSVL.